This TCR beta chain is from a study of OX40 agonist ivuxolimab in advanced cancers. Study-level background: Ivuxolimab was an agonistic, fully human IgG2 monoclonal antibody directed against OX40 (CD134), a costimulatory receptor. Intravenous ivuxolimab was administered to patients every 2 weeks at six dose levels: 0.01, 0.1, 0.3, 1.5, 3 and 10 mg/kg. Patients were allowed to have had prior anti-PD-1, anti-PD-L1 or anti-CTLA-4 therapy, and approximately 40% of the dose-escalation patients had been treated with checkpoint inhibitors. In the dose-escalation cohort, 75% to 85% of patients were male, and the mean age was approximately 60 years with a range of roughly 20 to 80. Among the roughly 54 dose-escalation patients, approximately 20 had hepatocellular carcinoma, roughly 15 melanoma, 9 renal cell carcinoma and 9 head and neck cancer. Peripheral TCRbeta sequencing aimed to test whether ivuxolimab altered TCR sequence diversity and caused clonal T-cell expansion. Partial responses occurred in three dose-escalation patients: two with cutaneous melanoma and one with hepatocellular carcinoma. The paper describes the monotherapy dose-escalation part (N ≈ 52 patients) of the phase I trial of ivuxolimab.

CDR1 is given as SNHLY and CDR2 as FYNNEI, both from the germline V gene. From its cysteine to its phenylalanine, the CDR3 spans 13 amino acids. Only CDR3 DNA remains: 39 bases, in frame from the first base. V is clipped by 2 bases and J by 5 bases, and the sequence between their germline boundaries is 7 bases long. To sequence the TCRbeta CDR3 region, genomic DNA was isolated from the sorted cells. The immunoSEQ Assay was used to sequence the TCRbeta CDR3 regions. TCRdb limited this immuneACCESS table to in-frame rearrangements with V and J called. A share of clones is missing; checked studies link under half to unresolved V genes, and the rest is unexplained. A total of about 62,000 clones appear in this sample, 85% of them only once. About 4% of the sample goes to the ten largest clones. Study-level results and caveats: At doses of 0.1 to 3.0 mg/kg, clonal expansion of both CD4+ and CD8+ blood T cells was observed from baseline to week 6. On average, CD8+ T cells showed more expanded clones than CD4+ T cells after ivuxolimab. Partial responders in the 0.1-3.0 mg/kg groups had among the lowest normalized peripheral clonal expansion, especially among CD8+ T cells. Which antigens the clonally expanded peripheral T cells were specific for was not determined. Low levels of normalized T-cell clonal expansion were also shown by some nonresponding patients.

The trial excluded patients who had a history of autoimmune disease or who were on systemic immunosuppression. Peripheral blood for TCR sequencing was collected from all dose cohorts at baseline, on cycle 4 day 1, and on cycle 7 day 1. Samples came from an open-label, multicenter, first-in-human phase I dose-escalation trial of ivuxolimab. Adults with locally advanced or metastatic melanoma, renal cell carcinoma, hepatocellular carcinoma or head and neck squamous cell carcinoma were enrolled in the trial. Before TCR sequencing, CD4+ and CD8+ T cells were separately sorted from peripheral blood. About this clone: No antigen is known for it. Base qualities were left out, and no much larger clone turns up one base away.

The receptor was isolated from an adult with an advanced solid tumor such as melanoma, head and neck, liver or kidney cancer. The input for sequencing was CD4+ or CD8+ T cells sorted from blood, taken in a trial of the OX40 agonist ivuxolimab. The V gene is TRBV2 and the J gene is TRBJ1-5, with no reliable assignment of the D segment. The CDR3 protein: CASSESQYQPQHF. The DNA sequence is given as TGTGCCAGCAGTGAATCCCAATATCAGCCCCAGCATTTT. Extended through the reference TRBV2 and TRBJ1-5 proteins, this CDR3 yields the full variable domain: EPEVTQTPSHQVTQMGQEVILRCVPISNHLYFYWYRQILGQKVEFLVSFYNNEISEKSEIFDDQFSVERPDGSNFTLKIRSTKLEDSAMYFCASSESQYQPQHFGDGTRLSIL.